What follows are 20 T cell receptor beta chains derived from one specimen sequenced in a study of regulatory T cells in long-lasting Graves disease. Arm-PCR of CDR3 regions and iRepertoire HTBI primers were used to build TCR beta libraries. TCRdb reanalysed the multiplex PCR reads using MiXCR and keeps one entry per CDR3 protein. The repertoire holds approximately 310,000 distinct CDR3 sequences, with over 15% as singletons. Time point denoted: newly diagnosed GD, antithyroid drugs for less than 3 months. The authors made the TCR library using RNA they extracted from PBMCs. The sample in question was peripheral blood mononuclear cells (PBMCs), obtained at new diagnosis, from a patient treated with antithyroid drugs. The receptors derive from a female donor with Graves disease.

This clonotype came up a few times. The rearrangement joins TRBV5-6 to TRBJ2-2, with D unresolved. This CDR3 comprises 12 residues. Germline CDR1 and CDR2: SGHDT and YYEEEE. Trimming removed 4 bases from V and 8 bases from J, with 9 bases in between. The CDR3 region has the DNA TGTGCCAGCAGCCGACTGGATGGGGAGCTGTTTTTT. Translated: CASSRLDGELFF. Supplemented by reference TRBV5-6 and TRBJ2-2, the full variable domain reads DAGVTQSPTHLIKTRGQQVTLRCSPKSGHDTVSWYQQALGQGPQFIFQYYEEEERQRGNFPDRFSGHQFPNYSSELNVNALLLGDSALYLCASSRLDGELFFGEGSRLTVL.

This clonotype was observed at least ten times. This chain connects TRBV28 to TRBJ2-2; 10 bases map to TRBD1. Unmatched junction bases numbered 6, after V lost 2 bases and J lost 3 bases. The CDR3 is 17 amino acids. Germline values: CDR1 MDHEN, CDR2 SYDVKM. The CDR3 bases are TGTGCCAGCAGTTTAGAACAGGACAGGGGGGACACCGGGGAGCTGTTTTTT. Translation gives CASSLEQDRGDTGELFF.

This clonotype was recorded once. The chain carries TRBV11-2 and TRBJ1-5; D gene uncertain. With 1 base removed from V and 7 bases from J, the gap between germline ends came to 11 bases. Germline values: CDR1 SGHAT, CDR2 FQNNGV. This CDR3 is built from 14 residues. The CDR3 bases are TGTGCCAGCAGCTTAGGCCCTAGTCCCCAGCCCCAGCATTTT. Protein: CASSLGPSPQPQHF.

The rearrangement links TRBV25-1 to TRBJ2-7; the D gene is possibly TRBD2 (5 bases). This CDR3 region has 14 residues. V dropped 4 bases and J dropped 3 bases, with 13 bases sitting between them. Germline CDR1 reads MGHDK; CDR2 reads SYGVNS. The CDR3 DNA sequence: TGTGCCAGCAGTGGGGTCGGACTTTTCTACGAGCAGTACTTC. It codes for CASSGVGLFYEQYF.

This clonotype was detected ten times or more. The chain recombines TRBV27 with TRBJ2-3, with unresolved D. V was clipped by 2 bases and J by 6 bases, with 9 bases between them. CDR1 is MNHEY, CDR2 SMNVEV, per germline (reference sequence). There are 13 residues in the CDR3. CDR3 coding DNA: TGTGCCAGCAGTTTAGGTTACGGGGATACGCAGTATTTT. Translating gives CASSLGYGDTQYF.

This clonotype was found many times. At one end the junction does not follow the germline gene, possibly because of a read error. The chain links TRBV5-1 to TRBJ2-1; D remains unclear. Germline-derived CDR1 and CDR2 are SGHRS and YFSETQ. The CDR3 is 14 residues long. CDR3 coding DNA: TGCGCCGGCAGCCCCACGACCCCTTACAATGAGCAGTTCTTC. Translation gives CAGSPTTPYNEQFF.

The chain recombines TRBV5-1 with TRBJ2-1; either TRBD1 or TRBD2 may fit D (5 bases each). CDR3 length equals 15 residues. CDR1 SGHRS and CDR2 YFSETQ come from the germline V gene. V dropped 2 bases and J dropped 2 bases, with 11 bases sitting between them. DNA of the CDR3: TGCGCCAGCAGCTTTAGGACGGGACCCTACAATGAGCAGTTCTTC. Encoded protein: CASSFRTGPYNEQFF.

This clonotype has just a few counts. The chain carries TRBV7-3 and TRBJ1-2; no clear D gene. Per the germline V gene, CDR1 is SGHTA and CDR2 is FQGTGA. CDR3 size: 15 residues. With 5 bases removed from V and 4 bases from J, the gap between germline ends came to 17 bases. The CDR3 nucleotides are TGTGCCAGCAGCCAAGATCGCTGGGAAGCCTATGGCTACACCTTC. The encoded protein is CASSQDRWEAYGYTF.

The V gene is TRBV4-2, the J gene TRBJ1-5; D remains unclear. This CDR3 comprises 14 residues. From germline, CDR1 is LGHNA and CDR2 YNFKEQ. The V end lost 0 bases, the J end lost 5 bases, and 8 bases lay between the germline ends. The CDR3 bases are TGTGCCAGCAGCCAAGATCAAGCGGATCAGCCCCAGCATTTT. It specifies CASSQDQADQPQHF.

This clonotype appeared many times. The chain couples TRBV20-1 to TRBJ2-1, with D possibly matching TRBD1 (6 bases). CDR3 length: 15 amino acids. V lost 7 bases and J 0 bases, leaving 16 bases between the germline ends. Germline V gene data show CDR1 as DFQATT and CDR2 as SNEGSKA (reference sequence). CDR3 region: CSVYGQTFSYNEQFF. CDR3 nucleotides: TGCAGTGTTTATGGACAGACCTTCTCCTACAATGAGCAGTTCTTC.

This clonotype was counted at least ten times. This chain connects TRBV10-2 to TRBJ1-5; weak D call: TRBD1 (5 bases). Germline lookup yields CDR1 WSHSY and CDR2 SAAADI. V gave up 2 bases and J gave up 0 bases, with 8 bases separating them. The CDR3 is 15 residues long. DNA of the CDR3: TGCGCCAGCAGTGAGGGGGGGTATAGCAATCAGCCCCAGCATTTT. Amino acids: CASSEGGYSNQPQHF.

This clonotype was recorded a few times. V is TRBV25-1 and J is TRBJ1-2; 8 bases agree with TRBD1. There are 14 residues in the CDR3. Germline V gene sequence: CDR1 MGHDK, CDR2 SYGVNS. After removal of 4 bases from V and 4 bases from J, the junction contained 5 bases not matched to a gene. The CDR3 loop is CASSGPGGVYGYTF. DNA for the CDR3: TGTGCCAGCAGTGGTCCAGGGGGCGTCTATGGCTACACCTTC.

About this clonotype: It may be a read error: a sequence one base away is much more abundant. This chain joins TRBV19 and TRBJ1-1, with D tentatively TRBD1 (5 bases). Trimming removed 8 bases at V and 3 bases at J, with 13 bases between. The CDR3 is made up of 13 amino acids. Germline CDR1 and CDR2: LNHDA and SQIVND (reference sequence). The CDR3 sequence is CASAQGVYTEAFF. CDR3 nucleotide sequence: TGTGCCAGTGCCCAAGGGGTATACACTGAAGCTTTCTTT.

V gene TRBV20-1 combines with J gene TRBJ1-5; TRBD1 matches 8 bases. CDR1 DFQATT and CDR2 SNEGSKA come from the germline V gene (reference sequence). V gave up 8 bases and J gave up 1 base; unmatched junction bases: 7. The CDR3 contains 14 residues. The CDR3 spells CSPQDRASNQPQHF. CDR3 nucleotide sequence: TGCAGTCCCCAGGACAGGGCCAGCAATCAGCCCCAGCATTTT.

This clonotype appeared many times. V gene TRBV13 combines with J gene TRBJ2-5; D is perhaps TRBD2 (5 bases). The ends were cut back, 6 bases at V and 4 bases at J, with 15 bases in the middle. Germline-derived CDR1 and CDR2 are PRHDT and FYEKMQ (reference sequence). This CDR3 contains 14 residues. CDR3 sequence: CASSLGGGRETQYF. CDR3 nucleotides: TGTGCCAGCAGTCTGGGTGGAGGTCGAGAGACCCAGTACTTC.

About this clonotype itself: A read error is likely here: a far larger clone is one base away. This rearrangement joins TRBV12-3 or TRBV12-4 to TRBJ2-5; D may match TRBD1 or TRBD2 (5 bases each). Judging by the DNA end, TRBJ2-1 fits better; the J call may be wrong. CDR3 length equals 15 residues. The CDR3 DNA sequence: TGTGCCAGCAGTACAGGACGGACGGGGAGCAATGAGCAGTTCTTC. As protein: CASSTGRTGSNEQFF.

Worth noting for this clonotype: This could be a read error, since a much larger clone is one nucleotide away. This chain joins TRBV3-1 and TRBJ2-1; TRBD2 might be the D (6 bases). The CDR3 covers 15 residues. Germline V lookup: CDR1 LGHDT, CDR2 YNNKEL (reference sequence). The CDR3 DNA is TGTGCCAGCGGCCAAGCTTTCGGGAGTGGTAGTGAGCAGTTCTTC. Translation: CASGQAFGSGSEQFF.

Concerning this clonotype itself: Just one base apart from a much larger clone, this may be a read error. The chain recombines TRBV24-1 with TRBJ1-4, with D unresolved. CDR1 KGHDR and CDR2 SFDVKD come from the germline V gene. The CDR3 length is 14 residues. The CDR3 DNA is TGTGCCACCAGTGAAGGTGTGACTAATGAAGAACTGTTTTTT. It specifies CATSEGVTNEELFF.

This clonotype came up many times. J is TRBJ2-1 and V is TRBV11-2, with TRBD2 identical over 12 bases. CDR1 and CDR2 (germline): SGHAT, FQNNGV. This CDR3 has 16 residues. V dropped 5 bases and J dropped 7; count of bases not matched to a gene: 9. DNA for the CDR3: TGTGCCAGCAGCACCTGGACTAGCGGGAAATCAAATGAGCAGTTCTTC. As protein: CASSTWTSGKSNEQFF.

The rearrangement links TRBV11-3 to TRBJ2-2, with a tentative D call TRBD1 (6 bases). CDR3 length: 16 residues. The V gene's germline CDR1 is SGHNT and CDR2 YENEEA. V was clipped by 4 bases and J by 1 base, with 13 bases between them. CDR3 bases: TGTGCCAGCAGCTCCGGACAGACCCTGAACACCGGGGAGCTGTTTTTT. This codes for CASSSGQTLNTGELFF.